This T cell receptor (beta chain) originates from a study of beta chain features in type 1 diabetes (dated by TCRdb to about 2018). Regarding the research as a whole: Patients and healthy donors did not differ in mean age, gender distribution, total cell number or subset yield. A total of around 100 million sorted cells were examined across all samples, and RNA yield correlated strongly with the number of cells per subset. In the study, recently diagnosed type 1 diabetes patients and matched healthy donors were compared on the TCRB repertoires of their sorted circulating CD4+ T cell subsets. Whereas all 30 or so donors provided naive and central memory subsets, regulatory and stem cell-like memory subsets were isolated from just 8 patients and roughly eight healthy donors.

From each donor, a single peripheral blood sample of about 100 mL on average was drawn into heparinised tubes. Using a panel that included CD45RO, CCR7, CD25, CD127, CD95 and CD27, naive, central memory, regulatory and stem cell-like memory CD4+ T cells were sorted on a BD FACSAria II. A purity above 98% was achieved for all sorted populations. Right away, PBMCs were isolated by Lymphoprep density gradient centrifugation and were stained directly, with no culture step. To minimize batch effects, samples were stained and sorted in pairs, one healthy donor with one patient per experiment. All of the isolated RNA was reverse transcribed with the High Capacity cDNA Reverse Transcription Kit, so expressed TCRB transcripts were sequenced. Deep immunoSEQ sequencing was applied to naive, central memory and regulatory T cell samples, giving an average of roughly 3.6 million total reads per sample. After sorted cells were lysed in RLT buffer, RNA was extracted with DNase-treated RNeasy Micro or Mini kits, with the choice depending on cell number. Each cell subset was processed on its own to prevent cross-contamination, while patient and healthy donor samples were processed together. The immunoSEQ multiplex PCR was used to amplify TCRB sequences from cDNA, generating 87-bp fragments that spanned the CDR3 region. Amplicons were sequenced on the Illumina HiSeq platform. On the study's bioinformatics: Synthetic template baselines were used to correct PCR bias computationally, reads within Hamming distance 2 were collapsed together, and singletons that could not be merged were discarded. Reads were aligned against IMGT so that V, D and J genes, CDR3 length and insertions or deletions at six rearrangement sites could be assigned. Within each subset, clonotype counts were normalized to sorted cell number, and only after that were true diversity and Gini coefficients computed with the tcR R package. The overlap coefficient, calculated on TCRB nucleotide sequences, was used to measure repertoire sharing. Here the immuneACCESS table is served through TCRdb, limited to in-frame sequences with V and J called. Missing clones are a known gap in these copies; in checked studies unresolved V genes cover under half, and the rest lacks a known reason. The D gene and trimming were derived from the DNA, and the V and J assignments and clone size from that table. Within this sample are 300,000 to 350,000 clones, with around 7.6% of them counted one time only. Of the sample, approximately 0.47% is held by the ten largest clones.

General study outcomes and caveats: Because cDNA rather than genomic DNA was sequenced, highly expressing activated cells could have been over-represented, although no difference in activation and CD3 levels was found between groups. At VDJ recombination sites, patients with type 1 diabetes made fewer insertions and deleted more nucleotides, a pattern implying thymic rearrangement abnormalities. Naive, central memory and regulatory TCRB repertoires appeared to be more similar among patients than among healthy donors. PCR might favor shorter templates, but patient and control samples were amplified and corrected together, so any skew would affect both groups equally. Type 1 diabetes patients showed a moderate but significant shortening of TCRB CDR3 length in all four CD4+ subsets. Because the HLA sub-analyses included only small numbers of individuals, any influence of HLA type on TCRB rearrangement was left unresolved.

To note about this clone: The specificity of this receptor is unknown. No base quality values were provided; no much bigger clone lies one nucleotide off.

Taken from the germline V gene, the CDR1 and CDR2 loops are SQVTM and ANQGSEA. Reading from cysteine to phenylalanine, the CDR3 counts 15 amino acids. Only the CDR3 DNA stays, 45 bases, in frame from base 1. Trimming at the junction amounts to 3 bases on V and 7 bases on J, and the germline ends lie 21 bases apart. Sequenced: central memory CD4+ T cells from blood. The chain joins TRBV29-1 to TRBJ1-2; TRBD1 is perhaps the D gene, given 6 matching bases. This TCR was sampled from a woman aged 18 to 35 in good health. The CDR3 region reads CSVDPSLGARGGYTF. The nucleotide sequence reads TGCAGCGTTGATCCCTCTTTGGGGGCACGGGGTGGCTACACCTTC. With the portions outside the CDR3 filled from the reference TRBV29-1 and TRBJ1-2 genes, the complete variable region becomes SAVISQKPSRDICQRGTSLTIQCQVDSQVTMMFWYRQQPGQSLTLIATANQGSEATYESGFVIDKFPISRPNLTFSTLTVSNMSPEDSSIYLCSVDPSLGARGGYTFGSGTRLTVV.